The clone carrying this T cell receptor beta chain has just a few counts. Germline V gene sequence: CDR1 MNHNS, CDR2 SASEGT. The CDR3 sequence is 11 residues long. V shed 8 bases and J shed 7 bases, with 12 bases lying between them. These data come from a study of shared clonotypes between healthy human individuals. Only in-frame clones appear in the TCRdb table, and some are missing; sequencing was by immunoSEQ multiplex PCR. The sample shows about 490,000 clones, approximately 80% of them seen only once. This sequence originates from a woman aged 35 to 49 in good health. Some clones in this sample may be carry-over from other donors' samples. The gene calls are TRBV6-1 and TRBJ2-7; perhaps TRBD2 as D (6 bases). Sequencing was carried out using PBMCs. CDR3 nucleotide sequence: TGTGCCAGCGGGCTAGCGCGGGAGCAGTACTTC. This encodes CASGLAREQYF.